Listed here are 13 T cell receptor beta chains from one sample, sequenced in a study of T cells in Graves' hyperthyroidism and ophthalmopathy. TCR beta CDR3 sequences were amplified from RNA transcripts. A set of HTBI primers served as the primers for a first-round RT-PCR of the TCR CDR3. TCRdb analysed the multiplex PCR reads with MiXCR anew, one entry per CDR3 protein. The data show about 560,000 distinct CDR3 sequences, around 17% seen once. Material: blood. The receptors were gathered from a woman aged 18-35 years with Graves' hyperthyroidism.

In its sample, this clonotype was seen many times. The V and J genes are TRBV20-1 and TRBJ2-3; TRBD1 matches 9 bases. The J segment lost 5 bases and the V segment lost 1 base, leaving 7 bases of the junction unmatched. Germline CDR1 is DFQATT and CDR2 is SNEGSKA (reference sequence). The CDR3 has 15 amino acids. The CDR3 here is CSARVLDRGEDTQYF. In DNA form, the CDR3 reads TGCAGTGCTAGAGTATTGGACAGGGGAGAAGATACGCAGTATTTT.

This clonotype showed up just a few times. The CDR3 end shows no conserved phenylalanine or tryptophan, and so a read error is likely. This sequence joins TRBV12-3 or TRBV12-4 and TRBJ2-7; 8 positions match TRBD1. V lost 6 bases to trimming and J lost 4 bases; unmatched junction nucleotides: 5. This CDR3 is 13 amino acids long. The CDR3 DNA follows: TGTGCCAGCAGGCGGACAGGGCGTTACGAGCAGTACCTC. Its protein product is CASRRTGRYEQYL.

At least ten counts were recorded for this clonotype. The chain recombines TRBV12-3 or TRBV12-4 with TRBJ2-1; 11 bases are shared with TRBD2. CDR3 length: 18 amino acids. V lost 1 base and J lost 4; bases outside the gene matches: 9. CDR3 coding DNA: TGTGCCAGCAGTTTAGGGACTAGCGGGCGCCAGACATACAATGAGCAGTTCTTC. Residues: CASSLGTSGRQTYNEQFF.

The V call is TRBV5-5, the J call TRBJ2-3; a possible D gene is TRBD2 (5 bases). The CDR3 extends over 17 amino acids. V lost 4 bases and J lost 0, with 18 bases in between. Germline values: CDR1 SGHKS, CDR2 YYEKEE (reference sequence). For the CDR3, the DNA is TGTGCCAGCAGCCAAGATGGGTTGAGGACTAGCACAGATACGCAGTATTTT. Translated, it gives CASSQDGLRTSTDTQYF. The complete variable domain, with remaining parts taken from reference TRBV5-5 and TRBJ2-3, reads DAGVTQSPTHLIKTRGQQVTLRCSPISGHKSVSWYQQVLGQGPQFIFQYYEKEERGRGNFPDRFSARQFPNYSSELNVNALLLGDSALYLCASSQDGLRTSTDTQYFGPGTRLTVL.

This clonotype was detected ten times or more. V gene TRBV14 combines with J gene TRBJ1-1; no definite D call. Trimming cost V 2 bases and J 3 bases, with 13 bases left between them. This CDR3 has 15 residues. Looked up from germline, CDR1 is SGHDN and CDR2 is FVKESK. The CDR3: CASSQIGRGHTEAFF. The CDR3 coding sequence is TGTGCCAGCAGCCAAATCGGGAGAGGTCACACTGAAGCTTTCTTT.

The V gene is TRBV30, the J gene TRBJ2-7; 8 bases align to TRBD1. V lost 4 bases to trimming and J lost 4 bases; unmatched junction nucleotides: 12. The CDR3 has 15 residues. Germline-derived CDR1 and CDR2 are GTSNPN and SVGIG (reference sequence). The CDR3 loop reads CAWTVRTGKIYEQYF. CDR3 sequence (DNA): TGTGCCTGGACCGTCCGGACAGGGAAAATTTACGAGCAGTACTTC. Looking up the rest from reference TRBV30 and TRBJ2-7 gives the full variable domain: SQTIHQWPATLVQPVGSPLSLECTVEGTSNPNLYWYRQAAGRGLQLLFYSVGIGQISSEVPQNLSASRPQDRQFILSSKKLLLSDSGFYLCAWTVRTGKIYEQYFGPGTRLTVT.

This clonotype was seen ten or more times. The chain's CDR3 is CASTPGRDRNQPQHF. The CDR3 DNA follows: TGTGCCAGCACCCCGGGGAGAGATCGCAATCAGCCCCAGCATTTT. V usage is TRBV12-3 or TRBV12-4 and J usage is TRBJ1-5; D is unresolved. The CDR3 is 15 amino acids. V gave up 7 bases and J gave up 2 bases, with 15 bases separating them.

This clonotype was detected many times. This chain connects TRBV12-3 or TRBV12-4 to TRBJ2-1; 14 bases agree with TRBD2. CDR3 length: 15 amino acids. V trimming: 5 bases; J trimming: 8 bases; junction bases outside the gene matches: 5. CDR3: CASSTTSGRDHEQFF. The CDR3, as DNA: TGTGCCAGCAGTACGACTAGCGGGAGGGATCATGAGCAGTTCTTC.

The V gene is TRBV10-3, the J gene TRBJ2-3; 8 nucleotides line up with TRBD1. The trim removed 4 bases at V and 2 bases at J, leaving 8 bases unmatched. In germline, CDR1 is ENHRY, CDR2 SYGVKD. CDR3 length: 16 residues. The CDR3 nucleotides read TGTGCCATCAGTGCAGTTCAGGGGGCGAACACAGATACGCAGTATTTT. Residues: CAISAVQGANTDTQYF.

This clonotype was observed many times. The genes are TRBV11-2 and TRBJ1-1, with a possible D match to TRBD1 (6 bases). This CDR3 contains 13 residues. Trimming removed 1 base at V and 6 bases at J, with 9 bases between. Germline lookup yields CDR1 SGHAT and CDR2 FQNNGV. CDR3 DNA sequence: TGTGCCAGCAGCTTAGCAGGGGTTTCTGAAGCTTTCTTT. The encoded protein is CASSLAGVSEAFF.

This clonotype was detected many times. This rearrangement joins TRBV6-6 to TRBJ2-1, with 10 nucleotides matching TRBD2. Trimming removed 2 bases from V and 5 bases from J; junction bases left unmatched: 12. Germline V gene data show CDR1 as MNHNY and CDR2 as SVGAGI (reference sequence). The CDR3 is 18 residues long. CDR3 DNA sequence: TGTGCCAGCAGTTACGGGCTAGCGGGAGCTCTCACGAACAATGAGCAGTTCTTC. As protein: CASSYGLAGALTNNEQFF.

This clonotype was detected many times. The V and J genes are TRBV2 and TRBJ2-5; unclear D gene. Looked up from germline, CDR1 is SNHLY and CDR2 is FYNNEI. V shed 7 bases and J shed 4 bases, with 7 bases lying between them. This CDR3 contains 11 residues. CDR3 nucleotide sequence: TGTGCCAGCATTGATCGAGAGACCCAGTACTTC. Its protein product is CASIDRETQYF.

This clonotype was counted at least ten times. V and J are TRBV6-5 and TRBJ1-1; D unresolved. Germline assignment: CDR1 MNHEY and CDR2 SVGAGI. The CDR3 sequence is 14 residues long. The V gene lost 2 bases and the J gene lost 5 bases, with 12 bases spanning the gap. CDR3 amino acids: CASSYVEGGTEAFF. The CDR3 bases are TGTGCCAGCAGTTACGTCGAGGGAGGAACTGAAGCTTTCTTT.